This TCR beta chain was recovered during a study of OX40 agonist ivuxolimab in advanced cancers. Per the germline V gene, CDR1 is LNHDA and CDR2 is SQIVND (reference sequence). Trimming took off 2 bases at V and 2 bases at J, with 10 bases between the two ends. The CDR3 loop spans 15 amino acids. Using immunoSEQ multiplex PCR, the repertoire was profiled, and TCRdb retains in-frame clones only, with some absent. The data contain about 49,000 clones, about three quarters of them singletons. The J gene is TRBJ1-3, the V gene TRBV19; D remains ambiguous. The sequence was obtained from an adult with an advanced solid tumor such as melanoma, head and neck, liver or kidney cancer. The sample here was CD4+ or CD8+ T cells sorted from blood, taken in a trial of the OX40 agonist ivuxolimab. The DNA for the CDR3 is TGTGCCAGTAGTATATATGTCCAGGCTGGAAACACCATATATTTT. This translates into CASSIYVQAGNTIYF.